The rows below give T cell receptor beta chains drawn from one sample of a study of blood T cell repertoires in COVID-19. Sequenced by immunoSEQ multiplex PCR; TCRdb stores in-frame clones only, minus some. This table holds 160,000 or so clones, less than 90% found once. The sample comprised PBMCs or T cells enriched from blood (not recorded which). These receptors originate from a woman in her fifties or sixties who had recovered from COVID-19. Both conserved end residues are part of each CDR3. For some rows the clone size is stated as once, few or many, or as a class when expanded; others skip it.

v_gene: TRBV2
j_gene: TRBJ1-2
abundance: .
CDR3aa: CASTQTGANGYTF

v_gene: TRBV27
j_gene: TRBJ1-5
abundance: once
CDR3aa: CASSNRAGSQPQHF

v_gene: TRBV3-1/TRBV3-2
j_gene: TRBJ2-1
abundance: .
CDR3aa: CASSPRRTTNNEQFF

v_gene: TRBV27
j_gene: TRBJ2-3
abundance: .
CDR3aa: CASSSDFTDSHTQYF

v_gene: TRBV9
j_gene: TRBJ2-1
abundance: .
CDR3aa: CASSAQLAYNEQFF

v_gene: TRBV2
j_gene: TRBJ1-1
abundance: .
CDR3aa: CASSEARAGPTEAFF

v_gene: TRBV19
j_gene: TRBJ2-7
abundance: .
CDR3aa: CASSRAGAYEQYF

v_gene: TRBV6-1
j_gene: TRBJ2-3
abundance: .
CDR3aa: CASSESLLQGTDTQYF

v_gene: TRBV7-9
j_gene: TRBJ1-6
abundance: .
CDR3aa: CASSLGDSPLHF

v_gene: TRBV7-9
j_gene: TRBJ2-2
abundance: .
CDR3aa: CASSPITGELFF

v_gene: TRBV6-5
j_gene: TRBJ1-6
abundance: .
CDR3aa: CASNRGGGNSPLHF

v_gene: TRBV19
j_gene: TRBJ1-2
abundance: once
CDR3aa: CASSTLRDRDGYTF

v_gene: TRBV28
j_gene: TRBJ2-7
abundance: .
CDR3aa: CASSLDQGTYEQYF

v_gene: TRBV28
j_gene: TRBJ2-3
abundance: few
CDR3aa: CASSLRAGRADTQYF

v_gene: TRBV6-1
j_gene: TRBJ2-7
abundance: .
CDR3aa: CASSDGQVGRHEQYF

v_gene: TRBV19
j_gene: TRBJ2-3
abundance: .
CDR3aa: CASSQRGGTDTQYF

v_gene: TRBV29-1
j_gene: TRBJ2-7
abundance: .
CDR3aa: CSVGEGAYEQYF

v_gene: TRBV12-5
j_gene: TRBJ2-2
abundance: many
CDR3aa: CASGWGQVNTGELFF

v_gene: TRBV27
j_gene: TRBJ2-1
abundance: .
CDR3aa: CASTRNGLYNEQFF

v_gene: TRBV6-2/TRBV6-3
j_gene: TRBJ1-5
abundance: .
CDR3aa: CASSYPRPGGGQPQHF

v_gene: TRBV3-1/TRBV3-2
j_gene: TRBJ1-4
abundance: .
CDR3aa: CASSTYLQGGKLFF

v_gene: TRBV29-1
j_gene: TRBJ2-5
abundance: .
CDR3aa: CSVDISRSGGLQETQYF

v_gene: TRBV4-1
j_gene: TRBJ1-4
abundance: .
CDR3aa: CASSQRTGGRYEKLFF

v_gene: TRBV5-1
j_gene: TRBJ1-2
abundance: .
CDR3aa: CASSFEGLAYGYTF

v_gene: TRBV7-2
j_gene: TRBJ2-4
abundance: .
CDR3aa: CASSLGGQGRGIQYF

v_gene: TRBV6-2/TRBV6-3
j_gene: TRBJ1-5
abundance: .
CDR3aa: CASSPPGQGNQPQHF

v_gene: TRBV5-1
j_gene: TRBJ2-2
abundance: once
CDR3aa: CASSRSGDPTGELFF

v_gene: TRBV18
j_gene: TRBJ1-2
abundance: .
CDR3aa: CASSPPAANYGYTF

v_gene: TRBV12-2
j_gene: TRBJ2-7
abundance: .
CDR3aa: CASRLATPSQWDRDDYEQYF

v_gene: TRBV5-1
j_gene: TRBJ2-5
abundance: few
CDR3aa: CASSLTLTGLGTQYF

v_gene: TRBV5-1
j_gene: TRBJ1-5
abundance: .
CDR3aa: CASSWGGLGPNQPQHF

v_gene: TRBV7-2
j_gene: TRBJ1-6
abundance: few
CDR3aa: CASSSPGQGAGNSPLHF

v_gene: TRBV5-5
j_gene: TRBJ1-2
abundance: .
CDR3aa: CASSLERHYGYTF

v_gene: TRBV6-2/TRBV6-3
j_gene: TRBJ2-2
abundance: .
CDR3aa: CASRYLVGQGLLSNGELFF

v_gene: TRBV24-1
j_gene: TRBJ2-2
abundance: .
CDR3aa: CATSAGPTRELFF

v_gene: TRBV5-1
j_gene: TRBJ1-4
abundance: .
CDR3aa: CASSLLLGGTGAKKLFF

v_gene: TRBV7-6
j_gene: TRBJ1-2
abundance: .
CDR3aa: CASSRDRADYGYTF

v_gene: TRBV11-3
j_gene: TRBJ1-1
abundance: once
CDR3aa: CASSLNVKTRGKEAFF

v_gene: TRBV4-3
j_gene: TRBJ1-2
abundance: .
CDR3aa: CASSQDPWAGDYGYTF

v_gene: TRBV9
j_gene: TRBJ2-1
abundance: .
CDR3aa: CASSPQLAGVHNEQFF

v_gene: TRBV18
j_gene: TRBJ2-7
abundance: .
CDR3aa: CASSIDRGEQYF

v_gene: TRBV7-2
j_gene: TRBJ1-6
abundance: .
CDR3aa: CASSPGNYNSPLHF

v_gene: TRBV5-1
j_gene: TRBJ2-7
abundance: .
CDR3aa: CASSLGGTDRYEQYF

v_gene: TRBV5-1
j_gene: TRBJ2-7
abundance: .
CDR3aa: CASSLESIERAYEQYF

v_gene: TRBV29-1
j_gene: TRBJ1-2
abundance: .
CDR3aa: CSIRDRKNYGYTF